The next 4 T cell receptor beta chains were all read from a single sample in a study of spatial heterogeneity in lung cancer. Described time point: sample taken at primary tumor resection. Unsorted samples of tumor, nontumor lung or frozen PBMC had their whole RNA sequenced. TCRdb fed the 5' RACE reads into MiXCR, producing one record per CDR3 protein. The sample shows some 53,000 distinct CDR3 sequences, less than 9% of them seen only once. This specimen consisted of PBMCs, obtained at surgery. The receptor set was obtained from a female donor with early-stage non-small cell lung cancer.

The chain recombines TRBV9 with TRBJ2-3, with 9 bases lining up with TRBD1. Per germline, CDR1 SGDLS and CDR2 YYNGEE. J was trimmed by 1 base and V by 3 bases; bases with no gene match: 15. CDR3 size: 19 residues. The CDR3 bases are TGTGCCAGCAGCGCCTTCACAGGGGGCTTCGAAACAGGCACAGATACGCAGTATTTT. This sequence encodes CASSAFTGGFETGTDTQYF.

This clonotype was picked up a small number of times. CDR3 DNA: TGCGCCAGCAGCTTGGAGCCCCTGTCCAGTGGGGAGCAGTACTTC. Translated, it gives CASSLEPLSSGEQYF. The rearrangement joins TRBV5-1 to TRBJ2-7; D is unresolved. The CDR3 covers 15 residues. V lost 0 bases and J 7 bases, leaving 17 bases between the germline ends. Per the germline V gene, CDR1 is SGHRS and CDR2 is YFSETQ.

There are many counts of this clonotype. CDR3 amino acids: CSVGFAATDTQYF. The CDR3 DNA reads as TGCAGCGTTGGGTTTGCGGCCACAGATACGCAGTATTTT. This chain connects TRBV29-1 to TRBJ2-3; D uncertain. V lost 4 bases to trimming and J lost 2 bases, with 10 bases between them. CDR1 SQVTM and CDR2 ANQGSEA come from the germline V gene. CDR3 size: 13 residues.

The table lists this clonotype with many counts. V usage is TRBV4-2 and J usage is TRBJ2-2; the match to TRBD2 covers 8 bases. The CDR3 has 16 amino acids. In germline, CDR1 is LGHNA, CDR2 YNFKEQ. V shed 4 bases and J 4 bases; nucleotides not matched to a gene: 8. For the CDR3, the DNA is TGTGCCAGCAGCCGCCCCGGGGGGGCGGTCACCGGGGAGCTGTTTTTT. This gives the protein CASSRPGGAVTGELFF.